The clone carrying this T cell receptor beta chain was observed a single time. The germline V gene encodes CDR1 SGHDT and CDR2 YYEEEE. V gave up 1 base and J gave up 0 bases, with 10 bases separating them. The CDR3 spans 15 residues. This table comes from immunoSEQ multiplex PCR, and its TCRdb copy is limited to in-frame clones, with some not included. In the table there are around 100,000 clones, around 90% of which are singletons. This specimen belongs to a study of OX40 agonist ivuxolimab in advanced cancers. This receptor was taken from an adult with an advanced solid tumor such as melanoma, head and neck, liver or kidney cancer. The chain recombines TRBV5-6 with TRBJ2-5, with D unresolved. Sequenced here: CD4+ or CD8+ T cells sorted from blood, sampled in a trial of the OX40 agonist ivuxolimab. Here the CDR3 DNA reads TGTGCCAGCAGCTTGCGTGGAGCTTACCAAGAGACCCAGTACTTC. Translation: CASSLRGAYQETQYF.